These 2 T cell receptor beta chains share one sample of origin, sequenced in a study of shared clonotypes between healthy human individuals. Clones were sequenced by immunoSEQ multiplex PCR, and TCRdb holds only the in-frame ones, with some missing. The sample has about 480,000 clones, over 75% seen once. The sequencing input was PBMCs. Receptors originate from a woman aged 40 to 50 in good health. Some clones in this sample may be carry-over from other donors' samples.

The chain combines TRBV5-1 with TRBJ2-1; no reliable D call. In germline, CDR1 is SGHRS, CDR2 YFSETQ. The ends were cut back, 3 bases at V and 6 bases at J, with 7 bases in the middle. CDR3 size: 12 residues. CDR3 amino acids: CASSSDTNEQFF. The DNA for the CDR3 is TGCGCCAGCAGCTCCGATACCAATGAGCAGTTCTTC.

The chain combines TRBV30 with TRBJ1-6; 7 bases align to TRBD1. With V trimmed by 5 bases and J by 8 bases, 9 bases remained unmatched. CDR1 is GTSNPN and CDR2 is SVGIG in the germline V gene (reference sequence). This CDR3 spans 14 amino acids. The chain's CDR3 is CAWHPGQGDSPLHF. The CDR3, as DNA: TGTGCCTGGCACCCGGGCCAGGGGGATTCACCCCTCCACTTT. The full variable domain, rest sourced from reference TRBV30 and TRBJ1-6, is SQTIHQWPATLVQPVGSPLSLECTVEGTSNPNLYWYRQAAGRGLQLLFYSVGIGQISSEVPQNLSASRPQDRQFILSSKKLLLSDSGFYLCAWHPGQGDSPLHFGNGTRLTVT.